These T cell receptor beta chains were read from a single sample in a study of immune evolution from preneoplasia to lung adenocarcinoma. Repertoires were generated with immunoSEQ multiplex PCR, while TCRdb's copy carries only in-frame clones and drops some. This sample has 14,000 or so clones, with 80% found just once. Source material: FFPE minimally invasive lung adenocarcinoma tissue. The receptor source for this set is a person aged 70 to 79 with lung adenocarcinoma. Both conserved end residues are part of each CDR3. Fields, in order: V gene, clone size, D gene, J gene, CDR3 protein, CDR3 DNA. A D gene is named only where the DNA matches it firmly. A row's size may be missing; if present it is once, few, many or a size class.

>TRBV6-5|.|.|TRBJ1-2
CASRKIRITNYGYTF
TGTGCCAGTAGAAAAATCAGGATCACTAACTATGGCTACACCTTC
>TRBV10-3|.|.|TRBJ1-4
CAISDPRNEKLFF
TGTGCCATCAGTGACCCGCGTAATGAAAAACTGTTTTTT
>TRBV5-1|.|.|TRBJ1-2
CASSLEGKGNYGYTF
TGCGCCAGCAGCTTAGAGGGGAAAGGCAACTATGGCTACACCTTC
>TRBV14|.|.|TRBJ2-4
CASSQESDDIQYF
TGTGCCAGCAGCCAAGAATCGGATGACATTCAGTACTTC
>TRBV2|.|TRBD1|TRBJ2-7
CASRRQGSYEQYF
TGTGCCAGCAGGAGACAGGGCTCCTACGAGCAGTACTTC
>TRBV11-3|once|TRBD1|TRBJ2-5
CASSSGTGEQETQYF
TGTGCCAGCAGTTCCGGGACAGGGGAACAAGAGACCCAGTACTTC
>TRBV4-1|.|.|TRBJ1-1
CASSQAPGEMNTEAFF
TGCGCCAGCAGCCAAGCCCCGGGAGAAATGAACACTGAAGCTTTCTTT
>TRBV5-4|few|.|TRBJ2-3
CASSLPSDTQYF
TGTGCCAGCAGCTTGCCATCAGATACGCAGTATTTT
>TRBV6-5|.|TRBD1|TRBJ1-6
CASSPSRQGAGSLHF
TGTGCCAGCAGTCCTTCGAGACAGGGGGCGGGTTCCCTCCACTTT
>TRBV5-4|.|.|TRBJ2-3
CASSLRQTYSTDTQYF
TGTGCCAGCAGCTTGAGACAGACTTATAGCACAGATACGCAGTATTTT
>TRBV15|few|.|TRBJ1-3
CATSRDSANGNTIYF
TGTGCCACCAGCAGAGATTCGGCCAATGGAAACACCATATATTTT
>TRBV18|.|.|TRBJ1-4
CASSPASGANEKLFF
TGTGCCAGCTCACCGGCATCGGGAGCTAATGAAAAACTGTTTTTT
>TRBV27|.|.|TRBJ2-2
CASSHGGAGELFF
TGTGCCAGCAGTCACGGGGGCGCCGGGGAGCTGTTTTTT
>TRBV6-1|.|.|TRBJ2-7
CAAQGFSSQDEQYF
TGTGCCGCTCAGGGGTTTAGTTCCCAGGACGAGCAGTACTTC
>TRBV6-6|.|.|TRBJ2-5
CASSYSRETQYF
TGTGCCAGCAGTTACTCCCGAGAGACCCAGTACTTC
>TRBV5-1|.|TRBD1|TRBJ2-5
CASSLGTGSGETQYF
TGCGCCAGCAGCTTGGGGACAGGGTCAGGAGAGACCCAGTACTTC
>TRBV11-3|.|.|TRBJ1-2
CASSFTANYGYTF
TGTGCCAGCAGTTTTACCGCTAACTATGGCTACACCTTC
>TRBV28|.|.|TRBJ1-1
CASSPREGNTEAFF
TGTGCCAGCAGTCCTAGGGAGGGGAACACTGAAGCTTTCTTT
>TRBV30|.|TRBD1|TRBJ1-5
CAWSVGQGNQPQHF
TGTGCCTGGAGTGTAGGACAGGGCAATCAGCCCCAGCATTTT
>TRBV7-8|.|.|TRBJ1-5
CASSLVGRAIGNQPQHF
TGTGCCAGCAGCTTAGTGGGGCGGGCCATTGGCAATCAGCCCCAGCATTTT
>TRBV6-6|.|.|TRBJ2-1
CASGAGRGRDEQFF
TGTGCCAGCGGTGCGGGACGGGGACGCGATGAGCAGTTCTTC
>TRBV30|.|TRBD2|TRBJ2-7
CAWRASGIGEQYF
TGTGCCTGGAGGGCTAGCGGGATAGGCGAGCAGTACTTC
>TRBV18|.|.|TRBJ1-1
CASSPQGGNTEAFF
TGTGCCAGCTCACCTCAGGGCGGGAACACTGAAGCTTTCTTT
>TRBV9|.|.|TRBJ2-2
CASSVSLGASTGELFF
TGTGCCAGCAGCGTCAGTTTGGGAGCGAGCACCGGGGAGCTGTTTTTT
>TRBV30|.|.|TRBJ2-2
CAWSLTRANTGELFF
TGTGCCTGGAGTCTAACTAGGGCGAACACCGGGGAGCTGTTTTTT
>TRBV7-9|.|TRBD2|TRBJ2-3
CASSLGSGGAEDTQYF
TGTGCCAGCAGCTTGGGTAGCGGGGGGGCCGAAGATACGCAGTATTTT
>TRBV30|.|TRBD1|TRBJ1-5
CAWSQGGHQPQHF
TGTGCCTGGAGTCAGGGGGGGCATCAGCCCCAGCATTTT